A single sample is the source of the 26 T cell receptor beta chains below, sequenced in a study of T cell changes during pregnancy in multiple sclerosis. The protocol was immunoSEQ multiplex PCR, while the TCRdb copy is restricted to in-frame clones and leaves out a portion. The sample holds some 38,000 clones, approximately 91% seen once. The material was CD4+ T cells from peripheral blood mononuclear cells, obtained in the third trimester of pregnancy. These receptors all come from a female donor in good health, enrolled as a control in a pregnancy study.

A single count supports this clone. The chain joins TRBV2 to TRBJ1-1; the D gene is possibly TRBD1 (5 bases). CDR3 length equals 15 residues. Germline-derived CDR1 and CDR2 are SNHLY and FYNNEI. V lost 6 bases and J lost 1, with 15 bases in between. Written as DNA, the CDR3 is TGTGCCAGCAGAGGAGTGGGGGGAAGGAACACTGAAGCTTTCTTT. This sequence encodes CASRGVGGRNTEAFF.

The CDR3 loop is CASSLPLAGVETQYF. The CDR3 coding sequence is TGTGCCAGCAGCTTGCCCCTAGCGGGGGTAGAGACCCAGTACTTC. The chain carries TRBV5-4 and TRBJ2-5, with 10 positions matching TRBD2. The CDR3 sequence is 15 residues long. Germline values: CDR1 SGHNT, CDR2 YYREEE (reference sequence). Germline trimming cut 1 base from V and 4 bases from J; bases unmatched to any gene: 4.

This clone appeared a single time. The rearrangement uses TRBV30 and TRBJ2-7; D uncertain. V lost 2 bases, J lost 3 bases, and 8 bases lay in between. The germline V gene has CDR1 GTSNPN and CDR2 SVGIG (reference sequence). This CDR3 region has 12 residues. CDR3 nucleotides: TGTGCCTGGAGTCCCCGAGTCTACGAGCAGTACTTC. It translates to CAWSPRVYEQYF.

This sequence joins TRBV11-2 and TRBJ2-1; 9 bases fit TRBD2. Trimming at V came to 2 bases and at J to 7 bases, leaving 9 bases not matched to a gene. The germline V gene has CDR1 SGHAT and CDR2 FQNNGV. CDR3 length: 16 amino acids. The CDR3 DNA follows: TGTGCCAGCAGCTTACACGTCGCTAGCGGGACGAATGAGCAGTTCTTC. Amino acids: CASSLHVASGTNEQFF.

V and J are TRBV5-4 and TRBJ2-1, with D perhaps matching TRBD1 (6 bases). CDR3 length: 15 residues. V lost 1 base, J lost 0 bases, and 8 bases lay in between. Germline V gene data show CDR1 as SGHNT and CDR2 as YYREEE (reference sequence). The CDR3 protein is CASSLTGNSYNEQFF. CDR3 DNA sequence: TGTGCCAGCAGCTTGACAGGGAACTCCTACAATGAGCAGTTCTTC.

Written as DNA, the CDR3 is TGTGCCACCAGCAGAGAACCGGGGATGGACACTGAAGCTTTCTTT. This gives the protein CATSREPGMDTEAFF. The chain recombines TRBV15 with TRBJ1-1; D not resolved. V shed 0 bases and J shed 3 bases, with 11 bases lying between them. Germline CDR1 is LNHNV and CDR2 is YYDKDF (reference sequence). The CDR3 is 15 residues long.

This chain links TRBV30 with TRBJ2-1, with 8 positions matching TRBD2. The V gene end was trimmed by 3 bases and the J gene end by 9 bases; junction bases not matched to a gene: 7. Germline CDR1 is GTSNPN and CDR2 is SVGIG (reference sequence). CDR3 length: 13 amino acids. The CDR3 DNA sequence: TGTGCCTGGAGAGCCGGGGGGGGGAGTGAGCAGTTCTTC. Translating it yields CAWRAGGGSEQFF. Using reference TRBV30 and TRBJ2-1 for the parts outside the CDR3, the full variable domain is SQTIHQWPATLVQPVGSPLSLECTVEGTSNPNLYWYRQAAGRGLQLLFYSVGIGQISSEVPQNLSASRPQDRQFILSSKKLLLSDSGFYLCAWRAGGGSEQFFGPGTRLTVL.

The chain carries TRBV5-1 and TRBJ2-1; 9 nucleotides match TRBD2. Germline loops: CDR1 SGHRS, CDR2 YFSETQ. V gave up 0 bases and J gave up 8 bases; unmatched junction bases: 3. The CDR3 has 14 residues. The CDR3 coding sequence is TGCGCCAGCAGCTTGGAGGCGGGGGGGCATGAGCAGTTCTTC. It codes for CASSLEAGGHEQFF.

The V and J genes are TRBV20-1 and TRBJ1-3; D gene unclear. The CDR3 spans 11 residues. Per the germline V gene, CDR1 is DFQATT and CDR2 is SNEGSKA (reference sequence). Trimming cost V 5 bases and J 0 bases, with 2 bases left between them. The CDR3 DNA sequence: TGCAGTGCTTACTCTGGAAACACCATATATTTT. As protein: CSAYSGNTIYF.

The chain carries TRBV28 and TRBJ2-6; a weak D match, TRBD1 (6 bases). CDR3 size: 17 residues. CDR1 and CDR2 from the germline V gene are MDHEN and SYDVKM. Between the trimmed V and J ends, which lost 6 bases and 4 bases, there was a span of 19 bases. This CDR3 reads CASRLTGKTGGANVLTF. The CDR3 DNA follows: TGTGCCAGCAGGCTGACAGGCAAAACGGGAGGGGCCAACGTCCTGACTTTC.

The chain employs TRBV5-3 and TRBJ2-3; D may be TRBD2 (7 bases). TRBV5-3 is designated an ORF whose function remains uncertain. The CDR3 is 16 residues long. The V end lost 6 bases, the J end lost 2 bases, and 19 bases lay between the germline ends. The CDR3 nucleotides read TGTGCCAGAAAGGGGGGGTTAGCGGACACCACAGATACGCAGTATTTT. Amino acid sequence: CARKGGLADTTDTQYF.

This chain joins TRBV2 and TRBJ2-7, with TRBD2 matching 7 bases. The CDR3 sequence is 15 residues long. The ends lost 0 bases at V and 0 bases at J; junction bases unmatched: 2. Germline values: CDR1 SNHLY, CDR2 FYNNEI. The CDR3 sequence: CASSEAGGSSYEQYF. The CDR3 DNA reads TGTGCCAGCAGTGAAGCGGGGGGGAGCTCCTACGAGCAGTACTTC.

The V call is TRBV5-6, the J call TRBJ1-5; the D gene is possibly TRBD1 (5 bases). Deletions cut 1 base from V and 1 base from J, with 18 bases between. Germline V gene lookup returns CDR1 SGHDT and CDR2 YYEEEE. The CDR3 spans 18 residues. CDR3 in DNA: TGTGCCAGCAGCTTGTGGGGGGGGTTTGGTGTGAGCAATCAGCCCCAGCATTTT. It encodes CASSLWGGFGVSNQPQHF.

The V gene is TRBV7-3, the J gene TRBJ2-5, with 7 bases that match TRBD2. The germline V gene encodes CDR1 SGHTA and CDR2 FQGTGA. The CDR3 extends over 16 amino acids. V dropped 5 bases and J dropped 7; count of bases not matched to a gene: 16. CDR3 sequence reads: CASSQESSGSLVTQYF. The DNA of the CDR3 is TGTGCCAGCAGCCAAGAGTCTAGCGGATCCCTAGTGACCCAGTACTTC.

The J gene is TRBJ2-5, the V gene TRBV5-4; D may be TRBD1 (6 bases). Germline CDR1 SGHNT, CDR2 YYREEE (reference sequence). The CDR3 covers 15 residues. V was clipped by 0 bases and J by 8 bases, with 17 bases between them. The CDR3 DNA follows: TGTGCCAGCAGCTTGGACCCCGGCCAAGGGACAACCCAGTACTTC. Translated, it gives CASSLDPGQGTTQYF.

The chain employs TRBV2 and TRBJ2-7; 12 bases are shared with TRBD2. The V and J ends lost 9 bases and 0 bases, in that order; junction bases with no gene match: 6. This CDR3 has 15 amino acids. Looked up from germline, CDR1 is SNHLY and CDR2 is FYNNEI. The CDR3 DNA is TGTGCCAGTACCTGGGGACTAGCGGGCTCCTACGAGCAGTACTTC. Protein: CASTWGLAGSYEQYF.

CDR3 coding DNA: TGCAGCGTCCGCCTAGCCCCTGGGGTCTACAATGAGCAGTTCTTC. Translating it yields CSVRLAPGVYNEQFF. This chain uses TRBV29-1 with TRBJ2-1; tentative D call: TRBD2 (5 bases). V shed 6 bases and J shed 3 bases, with 18 bases lying between them. Germline V gene lookup returns CDR1 SQVTM and CDR2 ANQGSEA. The CDR3 spans 15 residues.

CDR3 region: CTSSPPKRGSYNEQFF. In nucleotides, the CDR3 is TGCACCAGCAGCCCCCCGAAGCGGGGTTCCTACAATGAGCAGTTCTTC. This chain links TRBV1 with TRBJ2-1; TRBD2 is the table's D call, not checked against the DNA. TRBV1 is a recognized pseudogene. The CDR3 is 16 residues long.

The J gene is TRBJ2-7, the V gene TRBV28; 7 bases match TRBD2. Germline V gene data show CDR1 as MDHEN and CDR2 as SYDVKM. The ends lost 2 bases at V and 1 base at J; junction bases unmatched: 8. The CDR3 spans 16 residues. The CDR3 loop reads CASSLAGEEWSYEQYF. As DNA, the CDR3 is TGTGCCAGCAGTTTAGCGGGAGAAGAGTGGTCCTACGAGCAGTACTTC. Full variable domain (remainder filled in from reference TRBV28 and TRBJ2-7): DVKVTQSSRYLVKRTGEKVFLECVQDMDHENMFWYRQDPGLGLRLIYFSYDVKMKEKGDIPEGYSVSREKKERFSLILESASTNQTSMYLCASSLAGEEWSYEQYFGPGTRLTVT.

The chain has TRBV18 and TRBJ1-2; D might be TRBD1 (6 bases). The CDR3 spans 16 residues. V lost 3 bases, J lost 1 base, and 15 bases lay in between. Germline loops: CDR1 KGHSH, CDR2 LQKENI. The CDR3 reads CASSPIRDTINYGYTF. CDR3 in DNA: TGTGCCAGCTCACCTATTCGGGACACCATTAACTATGGCTACACCTTC.

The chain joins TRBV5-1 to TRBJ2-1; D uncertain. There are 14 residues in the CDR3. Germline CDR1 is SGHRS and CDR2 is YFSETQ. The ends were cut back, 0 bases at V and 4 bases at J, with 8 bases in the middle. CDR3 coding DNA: TGCGCCAGCAGCTTGGGGGCAGGTTACAATGAGCAGTTCTTC. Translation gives CASSLGAGYNEQFF.

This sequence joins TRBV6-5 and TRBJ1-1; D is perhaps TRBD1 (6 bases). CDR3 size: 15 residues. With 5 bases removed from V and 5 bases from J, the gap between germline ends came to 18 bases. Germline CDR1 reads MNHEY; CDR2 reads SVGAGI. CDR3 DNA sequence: TGTGCCAGCAGTCCCGGGGACAATATGGGTACTGAAGCTTTCTTT. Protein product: CASSPGDNMGTEAFF.

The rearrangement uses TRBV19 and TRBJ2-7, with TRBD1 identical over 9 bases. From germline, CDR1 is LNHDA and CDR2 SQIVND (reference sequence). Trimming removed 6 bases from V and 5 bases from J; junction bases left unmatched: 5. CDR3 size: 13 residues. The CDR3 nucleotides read TGTGCCAGTAGAGGACAGGGGATTCACGAGCAGTACTTC. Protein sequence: CASRGQGIHEQYF.

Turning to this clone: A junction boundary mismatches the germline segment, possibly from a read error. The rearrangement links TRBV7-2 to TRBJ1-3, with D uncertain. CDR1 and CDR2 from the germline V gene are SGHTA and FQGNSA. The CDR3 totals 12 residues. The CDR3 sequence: CASTSSRNTIYF. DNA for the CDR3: TGTGCCAGCACCTCCTCTAGAAACACCATATATTTT.

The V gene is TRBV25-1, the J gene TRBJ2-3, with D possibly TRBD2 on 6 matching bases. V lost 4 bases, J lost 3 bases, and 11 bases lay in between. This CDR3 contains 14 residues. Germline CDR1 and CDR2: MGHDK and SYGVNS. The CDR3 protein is CASSGGSGTDTQYF. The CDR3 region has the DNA TGTGCCAGCAGTGGAGGGAGCGGGACAGATACGCAGTATTTT.

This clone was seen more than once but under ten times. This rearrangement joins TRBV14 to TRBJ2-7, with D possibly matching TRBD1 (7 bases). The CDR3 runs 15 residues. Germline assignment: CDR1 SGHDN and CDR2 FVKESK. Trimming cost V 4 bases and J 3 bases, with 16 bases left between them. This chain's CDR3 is CASSRGDRTVYEQYF. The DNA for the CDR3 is TGTGCCAGCAGCCGGGGGGACAGAACGGTCTACGAGCAGTACTTC.